This T cell receptor (beta chain) stems from a study of blood T cell repertoires in COVID-19. About the research overall: The United States, Italy and Spain were the sources of the acute and convalescent COVID-19 samples. T cells, B-cell-depleted T cells, or PBMCs supplied cDNA or gDNA.

Authors' methods: How many nucleated cells were present was estimated from reference gene primer amplification. The assay was immunoSEQ multiplex PCR, and TCRdb's table has in-frame clones only and misses some. Clone size and the V and J calls come from that table; the DNA yielded D and trimming. The repertoire holds approximately 32,000 clones, with about 91% as singletons. The origin of this receptor is a human donor in a cohort sampled during active COVID-19. The specimen was peripheral blood.

DNA for the CDR3: TGTGCCAGCTCCCCTAGGACAGCCAGCAGCACAGATACGCAGTATTTT. As protein: CASSPRTASSTDTQYF. This rearrangement joins TRBV2 to TRBJ2-3; weak D call: TRBD1 (6 bases). CDR1 and CDR2 from the germline V gene are SNHLY and FYNNEI. The CDR3 totals 16 residues. Trimming left V 8 bases short and J 0 bases short, with 18 bases between.